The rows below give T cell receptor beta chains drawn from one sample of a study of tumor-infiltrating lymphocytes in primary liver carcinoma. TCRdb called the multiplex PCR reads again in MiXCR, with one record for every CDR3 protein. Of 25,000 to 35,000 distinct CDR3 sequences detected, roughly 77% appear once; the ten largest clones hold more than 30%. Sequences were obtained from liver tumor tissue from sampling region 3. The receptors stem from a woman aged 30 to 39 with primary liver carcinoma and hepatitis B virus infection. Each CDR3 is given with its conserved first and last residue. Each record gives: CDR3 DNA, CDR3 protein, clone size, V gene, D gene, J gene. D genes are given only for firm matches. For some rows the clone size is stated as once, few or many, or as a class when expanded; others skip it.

cdr3_nt: TGTGCTAGCAGCCTAGGGGGGACCCAGTACTTC
cdr3_aa: CASSLGGTQYF
clone_size: -
v_call: TRBV11-2
d_call: -
j_call: TRBJ2-5

cdr3_nt: TGTGCCAGCAGCACCGGGGGTACATTCGTTGGCTACACCTTC
cdr3_aa: CASSTGGTFVGYTF
clone_size: -
v_call: TRBV11-2
d_call: -
j_call: TRBJ1-2

cdr3_nt: TGTGCCAGCAGTGAAACTGTTGGCGTGAGGGTCCTTACCAATGAGCAGTTCTTC
cdr3_aa: CASSETVGVRVLTNEQFF
clone_size: -
v_call: TRBV2
d_call: -
j_call: TRBJ2-1

cdr3_nt: TGTGCCAACAGGGACCCGCCAGGGGAGCTGTTTTTT
cdr3_aa: CANRDPPGELFF
clone_size: -
v_call: TRBV6-5
d_call: -
j_call: TRBJ2-2

cdr3_nt: TGTGCCAGCAGCTTAGACGAGAGTAATGAGGAGTTCTTC
cdr3_aa: CASSLDESNEEFF
clone_size: -
v_call: TRBV11-3
d_call: -
j_call: TRBJ2-1

cdr3_nt: TGTGCCATCAGCCAAGCCACAGTAGCTTGGGCTTTCTTT
cdr3_aa: CAISQATVAWAFF
clone_size: once
v_call: TRBV14
d_call: -
j_call: TRBJ1-1

cdr3_nt: TGTACCAGCAGTTACAAGGACAGCAGCTCCCACGAGCAGTTCTTC
cdr3_aa: CTSSYKDSSSHEQFF
clone_size: -
v_call: TRBV6-5
d_call: -
j_call: TRBJ2-1

cdr3_nt: TGTGCCACCAGAGGGGACGGGGCCAAGGTCCTGACTTTC
cdr3_aa: CATRGDGAKVLTF
clone_size: -
v_call: TRBV24-1
d_call: -
j_call: TRBJ2-6

cdr3_nt: TGTGTCAGCACCCCCAGCGGGTCCTACAATGAGCAGTTCTTC
cdr3_aa: CVSTPSGSYNEQFF
clone_size: -
v_call: TRBV11-2
d_call: -
j_call: TRBJ2-1

cdr3_nt: TGTGCCAGCAGCCTCGGACTTAGCGGCACAGATATGCAGTATTTT
cdr3_aa: CASSLGLSGTDMQYF
clone_size: once
v_call: TRBV11-3
d_call: -
j_call: TRBJ2-3

cdr3_nt: TGTGCCTGCAGGTCCGGGACTATCGGGAGATACGAGCAGTACTTC
cdr3_aa: CACRSGTIGRYEQYF
clone_size: once
v_call: TRBV6-2/TRBV6-3
d_call: TRBD2
j_call: TRBJ2-7

cdr3_nt: TGTGCCAGCAGCTTAGAGTACGAACTGTACTTC
cdr3_aa: CASSLEYELYF
clone_size: -
v_call: TRBV7-9
d_call: -
j_call: TRBJ2-7

cdr3_nt: TGTACCGGCTGTCCGCGGACAGGGTTCACCGGGGAGCTGTTTTTT
cdr3_aa: CTGCPRTGFTGELFF
clone_size: few
v_call: TRBV6-5
d_call: TRBD1
j_call: TRBJ2-2

cdr3_nt: TGTGCCAGCACCTCTGGGGACAGGGGCTCCGAGCAGTACTTC
cdr3_aa: CASTSGDRGSEQYF
clone_size: few
v_call: TRBV5-4
d_call: TRBD1
j_call: TRBJ2-7

cdr3_nt: TGTGCCAGCATCTTAGATGGACCAGCGGGATGGCAGATCCAGCACTTC
cdr3_aa: CASILDGPAGWQIQHF
clone_size: -
v_call: TRBV11-3
d_call: TRBD2
j_call: TRBJ2-5

cdr3_nt: TGCGCCAGCAGCCAAGCGAGAGGGACGAGTACTGAAGCTTTCTTT
cdr3_aa: CASSQARGTSTEAFF
clone_size: -
v_call: TRBV4-1
d_call: -
j_call: TRBJ1-1

cdr3_nt: TGTGCCAGCAGTGATAGCCCGAAGGGAGCAGCGAGGGGCTACGAGCAGTACTTC
cdr3_aa: CASSDSPKGAARGYEQYF
clone_size: -
v_call: TRBV6-1
d_call: -
j_call: TRBJ2-7

cdr3_nt: TGTGCCAGCAGTGAATATATTATAGGGCAGCGTGCTTTCTTT
cdr3_aa: CASSEYIIGQRAFF
clone_size: -
v_call: TRBV25-1
d_call: -
j_call: TRBJ1-1

cdr3_nt: TGTGCCTGCAGTTACTCATGGGATGCAACTAATGAAAAACAGTTTTTT
cdr3_aa: CACSYSWDATNEKQFF
clone_size: -
v_call: TRBV6-5
d_call: -
j_call: TRBJ1-4

cdr3_nt: TGTGCCAGCAGCTTAGATGGGCTAGCGGGAGGCTTATACTCCTACAATGAGCAGTTCTTC
cdr3_aa: CASSLDGLAGGLYSYNEQFF
clone_size: many
v_call: TRBV11-2
d_call: TRBD2
j_call: TRBJ2-1

cdr3_nt: TGTACCAGCAGCTTAGAAGCCCAGGGGAAAGGGCCCCTGCATTTT
cdr3_aa: CTSSLEAQGKGPLHF
clone_size: -
v_call: TRBV11-2
d_call: -
j_call: TRBJ1-5

cdr3_nt: TGTGTCAGCAGTCGCCAATACACGGATACGCGGTATTTT
cdr3_aa: CVSSRQYTDTRYF
clone_size: -
v_call: TRBV14
d_call: -
j_call: TRBJ2-3

cdr3_nt: TGCAGCGTTCTCTCACCTCGGCTGAAGTACAAAGGGCAGTTCTTC
cdr3_aa: CSVLSPRLKYKGQFF
clone_size: -
v_call: TRBV29-1
d_call: -
j_call: TRBJ2-1

cdr3_nt: TGTGCCAACGGCACAAGAACAGGGGGCGCGCAAGAGACCCAGTACTTC
cdr3_aa: CANGTRTGGAQETQYF
clone_size: -
v_call: TRBV11-2
d_call: TRBD1
j_call: TRBJ2-5

cdr3_nt: TGTGCTAGCAGCGCTCGGTACAGGGGGCGCAAGAGGTGGAGTAACAGTGAAGCTTTATTT
cdr3_aa: CASSARYRGRKRWSNSEALF
clone_size: once
v_call: TRBV11-2
d_call: TRBD1
j_call: TRBJ1-1

cdr3_nt: TGTGCCAGCAGCGCTCGGGACCGGGGGCGCAAGAAGTGGAGTAGCACTGAAGCTTTCTTT
cdr3_aa: CASSARDRGRKKWSSTEAFF
clone_size: -
v_call: TRBV11-2
d_call: -
j_call: TRBJ1-1

cdr3_nt: TGTGCCAGCACTTCGACAGGGGGCAACCTCGCGTCCTACGAGCAGTACTTC
cdr3_aa: CASTSTGGNLASYEQYF
clone_size: many
v_call: TRBV6-2/TRBV6-3
d_call: TRBD1
j_call: TRBJ2-7

cdr3_nt: TGTGCCAGCAGTATTCGGTTAGCGCCAGAGAGGACTTACGAGCAGTACTTC
cdr3_aa: CASSIRLAPERTYEQYF
clone_size: -
v_call: TRBV6-2/TRBV6-3
d_call: -
j_call: TRBJ2-7

cdr3_nt: TGTGCCAGCAGTTTGTTTGATGAGCAGTTCTTC
cdr3_aa: CASSLFDEQFF
clone_size: -
v_call: TRBV28
d_call: -
j_call: TRBJ2-1

cdr3_nt: TGTGCCGGCAGCCTACTAGCGGGGGGGGGGCATGAGCAGTTCTTC
cdr3_aa: CAGSLLAGGGHEQFF
clone_size: -
v_call: TRBV11-3
d_call: TRBD2
j_call: TRBJ2-1

cdr3_nt: TGCAGTGTTAGCGGACAAGCGGAGTACAATGAGCAGTTCTTC
cdr3_aa: CSVSGQAEYNEQFF
clone_size: -
v_call: TRBV20-1
d_call: -
j_call: TRBJ2-1

cdr3_nt: TGTGCCAGCAGCTTTATAGCGGGAGGATCGGGAGAGACCCAGTACTTC
cdr3_aa: CASSFIAGGSGETQYF
clone_size: many
v_call: TRBV7-9
d_call: TRBD2
j_call: TRBJ2-5

cdr3_nt: TGTGGCAGCAGCTTTGGTCGGAGCCAATATAATTCACCCCTCCACTTT
cdr3_aa: CGSSFGRSQYNSPLHF
clone_size: -
v_call: TRBV11-2
d_call: -
j_call: TRBJ1-6

cdr3_nt: TGTGCCAGCAGCTCGGATGCCAGCAGCTACAATGAGGAGTTCTTC
cdr3_aa: CASSSDASSYNEEFF
clone_size: -
v_call: TRBV5-4
d_call: -
j_call: TRBJ2-1

cdr3_nt: TGCGCCAGCAGCCAAGAGGCATCGACAGGAAACAATGAGCAGTTCTTC
cdr3_aa: CASSQEASTGNNEQFF
clone_size: -
v_call: TRBV4-1
d_call: -
j_call: TRBJ2-1

cdr3_nt: TGTGCCAGCAGTAACCTAGCGGGAGTGTACGAGCAGTACTTC
cdr3_aa: CASSNLAGVYEQYF
clone_size: medium-sized
v_call: TRBV6-1
d_call: TRBD2
j_call: TRBJ2-7

cdr3_nt: TGTGCCAGCAGATCCGGGACAGAGGAGGTTATTGAGCACTTCTTC
cdr3_aa: CASRSGTEEVIEHFF
clone_size: -
v_call: TRBV28
d_call: TRBD1
j_call: TRBJ2-1

cdr3_nt: TGTGTCAGCAGCGACCCGACAGGAGTTTTTGACAATGAGCAGTTCTTC
cdr3_aa: CVSSDPTGVFDNEQFF
clone_size: -
v_call: TRBV11-2
d_call: -
j_call: TRBJ2-1

cdr3_nt: TGTGCCAGCACTAGCAGCGGGAGACCCTACGAGCAGTACTTC
cdr3_aa: CASTSSGRPYEQYF
clone_size: medium-sized
v_call: TRBV6-2/TRBV6-3
d_call: TRBD2
j_call: TRBJ2-7

cdr3_nt: TGTGCCAGCAGTTACTCAGGCGGCCATCGGGCCCAGTACTTC
cdr3_aa: CASSYSGGHRAQYF
clone_size: medium-sized
v_call: TRBV6-5
d_call: -
j_call: TRBJ2-5

cdr3_nt: TGTTCCAGCAGCTTAAACTCGGGAGAATCGAATGAACGGTTCTTC
cdr3_aa: CSSSLNSGESNERFF
clone_size: -
v_call: TRBV11-2
d_call: -
j_call: TRBJ2-1

cdr3_nt: TGTGCCAGCAGCATGGGACTAGTGATCCAAGAGACCCAGTACTTC
cdr3_aa: CASSMGLVIQETQYF
clone_size: -
v_call: TRBV11-2
d_call: TRBD2
j_call: TRBJ2-5

cdr3_nt: TGTGCCAGCAGGAAGGGGTTGGGCACAGATACGCAGTATTTT
cdr3_aa: CASRKGLGTDTQYF
clone_size: medium-sized
v_call: TRBV7-8
d_call: -
j_call: TRBJ2-3

cdr3_nt: TGTGCTAGCATCTCAGGGAGCGGGAGGGCAGATACGCAGTATTTT
cdr3_aa: CASISGSGRADTQYF
clone_size: -
v_call: TRBV11-2
d_call: TRBD2
j_call: TRBJ2-3

cdr3_nt: TGTAGCAGCAGCCAAATCGGGACTAGGAATGTCCCAGAGACCCAGTACTTC
cdr3_aa: CSSSQIGTRNVPETQYF
clone_size: -
v_call: TRBV4-2
d_call: TRBD2
j_call: TRBJ2-5

cdr3_nt: TGTGCCAGTAGTAAGGGGCAGGGTGGGACTCAGCCCCAGCATTTT
cdr3_aa: CASSKGQGGTQPQHF
clone_size: few
v_call: TRBV19
d_call: -
j_call: TRBJ1-5

cdr3_nt: TGCGCCAGCAGATTGGGGGCAGGGGGCGGTTCGGCCTCTGGGGCCAACGTCCTGACTTTC
cdr3_aa: CASRLGAGGGSASGANVLTF
clone_size: few
v_call: TRBV5-1
d_call: TRBD1
j_call: TRBJ2-6

cdr3_nt: TGTGCCAGTAGTTTAGGGGGTCAGCCCCATCATTTT
cdr3_aa: CASSLGGQPHHF
clone_size: -
v_call: TRBV28
d_call: -
j_call: TRBJ1-5

cdr3_nt: TGTGCCAGCAGCTTACAGAACAGGGGGCAAGGCACTGAAGCTTTCTTT
cdr3_aa: CASSLQNRGQGTEAFF
clone_size: many
v_call: TRBV11-1
d_call: TRBD1
j_call: TRBJ1-1

cdr3_nt: TGCAGAGCTAGAGACTCCCGGGGGAATAACGGGAGCTATGAGCAGTTCTTC
cdr3_aa: CRARDSRGNNGSYEQFF
clone_size: once
v_call: TRBV20-1
d_call: -
j_call: TRBJ2-1

cdr3_nt: TGTGCTACCAGGGGAAAGGACAGCACCTACAATAAGCAGTTCTTC
cdr3_aa: CATRGKDSTYNKQFF
clone_size: few
v_call: TRBV24-1
d_call: -
j_call: TRBJ2-1

cdr3_nt: TGTGCCAGCAGTTTCGGACTCGGTAGCGGCCTCACATATACGCAGTATTTT
cdr3_aa: CASSFGLGSGLTYTQYF
clone_size: -
v_call: TRBV11-3
d_call: -
j_call: TRBJ2-3

cdr3_nt: TGTGCCGGCAGCTTACCAGAAAACTACGAGCAGTACTTC
cdr3_aa: CAGSLPENYEQYF
clone_size: once
v_call: TRBV11-1
d_call: -
j_call: TRBJ2-7

cdr3_nt: TGCGTCAGCACCCCGTCCCCAGACTATTCATACAATGAACAGTTCTTC
cdr3_aa: CVSTPSPDYSYNEQFF
clone_size: once
v_call: TRBV5-1
d_call: -
j_call: TRBJ2-1

cdr3_nt: TGTGCCAGCAGCATAGAAGGGATGGCAGGGAGAGGCTACACCTTT
cdr3_aa: CASSIEGMAGRGYTF
clone_size: -
v_call: TRBV11-2
d_call: -
j_call: TRBJ1-2

cdr3_nt: TGCGCCAGCAACCAAAACGTAGTGGGAGCCAGAGATGAGCTGTTCTTC
cdr3_aa: CASNQNVVGARDELFF
clone_size: -
v_call: TRBV4-3
d_call: -
j_call: TRBJ2-1

cdr3_nt: TGCGCCAGCAGCGTATTAGTGGGAGGGCCCCGTTCGAACACCGGGGAGTTGTTTTTT
cdr3_aa: CASSVLVGGPRSNTGELFF
clone_size: -
v_call: TRBV4-3
d_call: TRBD2
j_call: TRBJ2-2

cdr3_nt: TGCAGCGCCCAGAAGCTGACCCGGGAGGGTGAAGCTTTCTTT
cdr3_aa: CSAQKLTREGEAFF
clone_size: many
v_call: TRBV29-1
d_call: -
j_call: TRBJ1-1

cdr3_nt: TGTGCCAGCAGCCGGACATTGGTTTCAATCCTCCACTTT
cdr3_aa: CASSRTLVSILHF
clone_size: -
v_call: TRBV11-1
d_call: -
j_call: TRBJ1-6